The clone carrying this T cell receptor (beta chain) was observed a handful of times. The data are from a study of T cells in Graves' hyperthyroidism and ophthalmopathy. TCR beta CDR3 region amplification was performed from RNA transcripts. TCR CDR3 regions were first amplified by RT-PCR with HTBI primers. In TCRdb, the multiplex PCR reads were re-called with MiXCR into one record per CDR3 protein. This sample carries 550,000 to 650,000 distinct CDR3 sequences, 14% of them seen once, and the ten largest clones take roughly 6.2%. The hyperthyroidism was newly diagnosed and had lasted under 2 months; the patients were aged 18 to 65. This sequence originates from a woman aged 25 to 39 with Graves' hyperthyroidism that later progressed to Graves' ophthalmopathy. Sequencing was carried out using blood.

This chain's CDR3 is CASSHRVASGKTYEQYF. CDR3 in DNA: TGCGCCAGCAGCCATCGGGTAGCTAGCGGGAAGACCTACGAGCAGTACTTC. The chain uses TRBV4-1 and TRBJ2-7; 9 nucleotides align to TRBD2. From germline, CDR1 is MGHRA and CDR2 YSYEKL. V lost 3 bases and J lost 2; bases outside the gene matches: 11. This CDR3 comprises 17 residues.